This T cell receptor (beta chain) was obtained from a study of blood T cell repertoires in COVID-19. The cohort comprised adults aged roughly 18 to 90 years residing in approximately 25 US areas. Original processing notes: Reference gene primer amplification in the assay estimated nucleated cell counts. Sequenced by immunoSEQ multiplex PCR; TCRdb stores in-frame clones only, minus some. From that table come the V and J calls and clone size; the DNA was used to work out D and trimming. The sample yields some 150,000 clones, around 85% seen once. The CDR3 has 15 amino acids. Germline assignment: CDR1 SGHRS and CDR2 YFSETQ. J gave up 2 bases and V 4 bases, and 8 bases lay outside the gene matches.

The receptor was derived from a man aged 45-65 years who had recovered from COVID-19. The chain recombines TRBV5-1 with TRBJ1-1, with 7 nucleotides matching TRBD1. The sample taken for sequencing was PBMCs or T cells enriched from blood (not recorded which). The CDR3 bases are TGCGCCAGCAGCACACGGGACAGCCCCAACACTGAAGCTTTCTTT. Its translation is CASSTRDSPNTEAFF. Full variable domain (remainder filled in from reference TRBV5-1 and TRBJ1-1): KAGVTQTPRYLIKTRGQQVTLSCSPISGHRSVSWYQQTPGQGLQFLFEYFSETQRNKGNFPGRFSGRQFSNSRSEMNVSTLELGDSALYLCASSTRDSPNTEAFFGQGTRLTVV.